The entry that follows covers one T cell receptor beta chain sequence. There is no known antigen for this receptor. No per-base quality is available; no much larger clone lies one base away. The data belong to a study of blood T cells in healthy people across ages (dated by TCRdb to the mid-2010s). Describing the broader study: In model experiments, template switching captured about one uniquely barcoded TCR beta cDNA molecule for every two T cells. To track age-related changes in TCR beta repertoire diversity, the study relied on deep sequencing normalized with unique cDNA molecular identifiers. The donors were split into four age groups: young (average about 15 years), middle-aged (around 37), aged (about 62) and long-lived (about 82). Donors of different ages were randomly distributed across sequencing lanes to avoid experimental bias. Using the same blood draw, the study looked at two additional independent replicas of 1 million unique cDNA reads for two donors, one aged 18 to 29 and the other aged 80 or older.

From the germline V gene (reference sequence), CDR1 is MNHNY and CDR2 is SVGAGI. Measured from the cysteine to the phenylalanine, the CDR3 is 15 residues long. The sequence is cut down to CDR3 DNA, 45 bases in frame from base 1. V is clipped by 5 bases and J by 5 bases, and the sequence between their germline boundaries is 16 bases long. Systemically healthy Caucasian individuals from Russia, some 36 in total and aged roughly 6 to 90 years, were included as donors. Roughly 10 milliliters of peripheral blood were collected from each donor into EDTA-treated Vacutainer tubes. PBMCs were isolated by Ficoll-Paque density-gradient centrifugation, with at least 7 million obtained per sample. Trizol reagent was used to extract total RNA from the PBMCs, yielding at least 5.5 micrograms per sample. The percentages of naive CD45RAhigh/CD27high T cells were determined by flow cytometry on a PBMC aliquot from every donor.

Library creation used 5' RACE. Sequencing was carried out with an Illumina HiSeq 2500. A second PCR of 7 to 11 cycles was run with a J-beta primer mix and a sample-barcoded 5' primer. A unique molecular identifier was introduced onto each TCR beta cDNA molecule by a template-switch 5' adaptor carrying 12 random nucleotides. At least 2.5 million CDR3-containing paired-end reads were obtained from each sample. All of the RNA was converted into first-strand cDNA using the Mint cDNA synthesis kit, with a TRBC-specific oligonucleotide serving as the primer. All cDNA was treated with uracil-DNA glycosylase and then went through a first 18-cycle PCR with the universal primers M1SS and BC2_uni_R. Regarding the original processing steps: For normalization, 1 million high-quality reads were randomly selected from each sample, with every read carrying a distinct molecular identifier. Instead of being binned into consensus sequences, reads that shared molecular identifiers were thrown out. MiTCR, run with a Q25 quality threshold and the strictest error-elimination algorithm, handled CDR3 identification, clonotype clustering and error correction. A nonparametric unseen species model using Euler transformation provided a lower-bound estimate of total TCR beta diversity. TCRdb ran its own pipeline on the public reads, namely fastp trimming at Q25 and MiXCR clone calling, and kept in-frame beta chains. Records with the same CDR3 protein are collapsed into one entry carrying the most frequent genes and DNA. The V and J calls follow TCRdb's processing rather than the paper's. The sample table records about 1.5 million distinct CDR3 sequences; 35% to 45% of these occur just once. The ten largest account for 4% of the sample.

Results and caveats for the whole study, not just this receptor: As age increased, observed TCR beta diversity per million T cells dropped in a roughly linear way, and a significant reduction was already evident by age about 36. There was a strong correlation between observed TCR beta diversity and the percentage of naive T cells measured by flow cytometry. Bulk unsorted PBMC profiling prevented conclusive comparison of naive and antigen-experienced compartments. Because the CMV infection status of the donors was unknown, age-related changes in expanded clonotypes may potentially have been confounded. Estimates of total diversity from one million sequenced T cells were regarded as lower bounds and underestimates. The long-lived group showed more naive CD4+ T cells, fewer expanded clones and increased TCR diversity than the aged group, suggesting age selection.

The chain links TRBV6-6 with TRBJ1-5, and the D gene may be TRBD1, 5 bases matching. The sequencing sample was made of blood. The sequence came from a woman between 18 and 29 years old in good health. Here is the DNA: TGTGCCAGCAGTCGCGGATTGGGGGACCATCAGCCCCAGCATTTT. The resulting protein is CASSRGLGDHQPQHF.